Sequencing of this T cell receptor beta chain was carried out in a study of shared clonotypes between healthy human individuals. Study in general: Plates per donor: three CD4 naive, three CD4 memory, two CD8 naive, one CD8 memory.

In the CD4+ fraction, cells were divided into CD45RA+ naive and CD45RA-negative memory subsets. Looked up from germline, CDR1 is MDHEN and CDR2 is SYDVKM. Trimming removed 5 bases at V and 3 bases at J, with 22 bases between. CDR3 length: 18 amino acids. Method: immunoSEQ multiplex PCR; TCRdb's copy keeps in-frame clones and lacks some. The sample has roughly 1,000,000 clones, 70% to 80% seen once. The V call is TRBV28, the J call TRBJ2-2; possibly TRBD1 or TRBD2 for D (7 bases each). Sequenced material: memory CD4+ T cells from PBMCs. Specified subset: CD45RA-negative fraction. This TCR was sampled from a man aged 18-30 years in good health. Some clones in this sample may be carry-over from other donors' samples. The CDR3 DNA reads TGTGCCAGCAGTCCTTATTCTATGACAGGGAGGGACACCGGGGAGCTGTTTTTT. Translating it yields CASSPYSMTGRDTGELFF. The full variable domain, in which reference TRBV28 and TRBJ2-2 provide the parts outside the CDR3, is DVKVTQSSRYLVKRTGEKVFLECVQDMDHENMFWYRQDPGLGLRLIYFSYDVKMKEKGDIPEGYSVSREKKERFSLILESASTNQTSMYLCASSPYSMTGRDTGELFFGEGSRLTVL.